This entry lists 23 T cell receptor beta chains sequenced from one sample in a study of blood T cell repertoires in COVID-19. The protocol was immunoSEQ multiplex PCR, while the TCRdb copy is restricted to in-frame clones and leaves out a portion. The sample yields 240,000 or so clones, over 80% seen once. Sequences were obtained from PBMCs or T cells enriched from blood (not recorded which). These receptors were obtained from a man over 45 who had been exposed to COVID-19.

Worth noting for this clone: At one end, the junction sequence differs from germline, possibly due to a read error. V and J are TRBV6-5 and TRBJ2-4; TRBD1 aligns across 7 bases. CDR3 length: 13 amino acids. The germline gives CDR1 MNHEY, CDR2 SVGAGI. The CDR3 is CASTQDRPLTRDF. CDR3 DNA sequence: TGTGCCAGCACCCAGGACAGGCCCCTCACGAGGGACTTC.

This clone is a singleton in its sample. V gene TRBV6-5 combines with J gene TRBJ2-1; D is perhaps TRBD1 (6 bases). The germline gives CDR1 MNHEY, CDR2 SVGAGI. Trimming cost V 6 bases and J 8 bases, with 14 bases left between them. The CDR3 extends over 13 amino acids. The DNA for the CDR3 is TGTGCCAGCAGCCGACGACAGGTTTATGAGCAGTTCTTC. Translated, it gives CASSRRQVYEQFF.

V and J are TRBV3-1 (or the pseudogene TRBV3-2) and TRBJ1-1, with 8 nucleotides matching TRBD1. Germline trimming cut 4 bases from V and 10 bases from J; bases unmatched to any gene: 8. Germline values: CDR1 LGHDT, CDR2 YNNKEL (reference sequence). The CDR3 covers 13 residues. The CDR3 here is CASSLRDRMVAFF. CDR3 DNA: TGTGCCAGCAGCCTCCGGGACAGGATGGTAGCTTTCTTT.

The chain uses TRBV28 and TRBJ1-1; TRBD1 might be the D (6 bases). The CDR3 is 13 residues long. Deletions cut 5 bases from V and 6 bases from J, with 13 bases between. The germline V gene has CDR1 MDHEN and CDR2 SYDVKM. In DNA form, the CDR3 reads TGTGCCAGCAGTCCTCCAGGGGCTCCTGAAGCTTTCTTT. It yields the protein CASSPPGAPEAFF.

This chain uses TRBV30 with TRBJ1-2, with D tentatively TRBD1 (5 bases). Trimming took 5 bases from V and 2 from J, leaving 9 bases between them. The CDR3 is 12 residues long. Germline V CDR1 and CDR2: GTSNPN, SVGIG (reference sequence). The CDR3 reads CAWRDWNYGYTF. The CDR3 coding sequence is TGTGCCTGGCGGGACTGGAACTATGGCTACACCTTC.

This clone is a singleton in its sample. This chain joins TRBV7-9 and TRBJ1-4; D call uncertain. V was shortened by 7 bases and J by 6 bases, with 21 bases between the two germline ends. This CDR3 is built from 16 residues. Germline CDR1 and CDR2: SEHNR and FQNEAQ (reference sequence). The CDR3 region is CASTDDLRFGDEKLFF. CDR3 coding DNA: TGTGCCAGCACCGATGACTTGAGGTTCGGGGATGAAAAACTGTTTTTT.

This clone appeared a few times. The chain recombines TRBV10-3 with TRBJ1-5; weak D call: TRBD1 (5 bases). The CDR3 is made up of 16 amino acids. The V end was cut by 6 bases, the J end by 2 bases, with 17 bases between. Germline V lookup: CDR1 ENHRY, CDR2 SYGVKD. This CDR3 reads CAISQWGGVGNQPQHF. DNA of the CDR3: TGTGCCATCAGCCAGTGGGGCGGGGTAGGCAATCAGCCCCAGCATTTT.

This rearrangement joins TRBV29-1 to TRBJ1-1, with 7 bases matching TRBD1. Germline lookup yields CDR1 SQVTM and CDR2 ANQGSEA. The CDR3 covers 13 residues. Losses at the gene ends were 6 bases for V and 4 bases for J; bases not matched to a gene: 8. The CDR3 loop is CSVTRQGGTEAFF. CDR3 coding DNA: TGCAGCGTCACTCGACAGGGCGGCACTGAAGCTTTCTTT.

This chain links TRBV29-1 with TRBJ1-1; D remains unclear. CDR1 SQVTM and CDR2 ANQGSEA come from the germline V gene. CDR3 length equals 13 residues. Trimming cost V 1 base and J 0 bases, with 6 bases left between them. The CDR3, as DNA: TGCAGCGTTGAAGGCAGAATGAACACTGAAGCTTTCTTT. This codes for CSVEGRMNTEAFF.

J is TRBJ2-1 and V is TRBV10-3; TRBD2 agrees at 8 bases. This CDR3 has 15 residues. Germline values: CDR1 ENHRY, CDR2 SYGVKD. J lost 0 bases, V lost 10 bases, and 8 bases had no gene match. The CDR3: CATKAGTSSYNEQFF. The CDR3 bases are TGTGCCACCAAGGCCGGGACTAGCTCCTACAATGAGCAGTTCTTC.

The gene calls are TRBV28 and TRBJ2-1, with TRBD2 matching over 10 bases. V trimming: 5 bases; J trimming: 7 bases; junction bases outside the gene matches: 14. The CDR3 has 17 amino acids. Per the germline V gene, CDR1 is MDHEN and CDR2 is SYDVKM. For the CDR3, the DNA is TGTGCCAGCAGTCCTACGGTTCTAGCGGGAGTTGGAAATGAGCAGTTCTTC. The encoded protein is CASSPTVLAGVGNEQFF.

The chain combines TRBV5-1 with TRBJ1-2; no definite D call. CDR1 is SGHRS, CDR2 YFSETQ, per germline. This CDR3 is built from 14 residues. The V end was cut by 3 bases, the J end by 4 bases, with 13 bases between. CDR3 sequence (DNA): TGCGCCAGCAGCTCTTTGGAGCCTACCTATGGCTACACCTTC. It translates to CASSSLEPTYGYTF.

The chain is built from TRBV6-5 and TRBJ1-3, with unresolved D. The CDR3 contains 15 residues. Germline V lookup: CDR1 MNHEY, CDR2 SVGAGI. Trimming removed 6 bases at V and 3 bases at J, with 15 bases between. The CDR3 DNA sequence: TGTGCCAGCAGATTTTTAAGAGTCTTTGGAAACACCATATATTTT. Translation: CASRFLRVFGNTIYF.

V gene TRBV27 combines with J gene TRBJ1-2, with 8 positions matching TRBD1. The CDR3 has 13 residues. Trimming took 3 bases from V and 6 from J; bases not matched to a gene: 3. CDR1 and CDR2 (germline): MNHEY, SMNVEV (reference sequence). Here the CDR3 reads CASSLRQGNGYTF. The CDR3 DNA reads TGTGCCAGCAGTTTGAGACAGGGGAATGGCTACACCTTC.

The chain joins TRBV4-2 to TRBJ2-2; maybe TRBD2 (6 bases). V lost 1 base to trimming and J lost 3 bases, with 15 bases between them. Germline V lookup: CDR1 LGHNA, CDR2 YNFKEQ. The CDR3 runs 17 residues. This CDR3 reads CASSQALPPGDTGELFF. DNA for the CDR3: TGTGCCAGCAGCCAAGCCCTCCCCCCGGGAGACACCGGGGAGCTGTTTTTT.

V gene TRBV28 combines with J gene TRBJ1-4; D unclear. Trimming took off 3 bases at V and 4 bases at J, with 12 bases between the two ends. The CDR3 length is 15 residues. Looked up from germline, CDR1 is MDHEN and CDR2 is SYDVKM. This chain's CDR3 is CASSFSGQDNEKLFF. CDR3 DNA sequence: TGTGCCAGCAGTTTTAGTGGTCAGGATAATGAAAAACTGTTTTTT.

This clone was seen a single time. The chain recombines TRBV5-1 with TRBJ2-2, with TRBD1 matching 8 bases. V was clipped by 4 bases and J by 4 bases; unmatched bases: 6. This CDR3 spans 15 amino acids. Germline V CDR1 and CDR2: SGHRS, YFSETQ. CDR3 amino acids: CASSRTGGSTGELFF. The CDR3 DNA follows: TGCGCCAGCAGCCGTACAGGGGGATCCACCGGGGAGCTGTTTTTT.

V usage is TRBV30 and J usage is TRBJ1-6; D uncertain. This CDR3 has 12 amino acids. Germline assignment: CDR1 GTSNPN and CDR2 SVGIG (reference sequence). The germline V and J ends were trimmed by 5 bases and 9 bases, with 11 bases remaining between them. CDR3 in amino acids: CAWGGVASPLHF. CDR3 bases: TGTGCCTGGGGCGGGGTAGCTTCACCCCTCCACTTT.

This rearrangement joins TRBV6-5 to TRBJ1-5; 7 bases map to TRBD1. The germline CDR1 and CDR2 sequences are MNHEY and SVGAGI. V lost 3 bases to trimming and J lost 4 bases; unmatched junction nucleotides: 6. CDR3 length equals 15 residues. The CDR3 spells CASSYSGTANQPQHF. In DNA, the CDR3 is TGTGCCAGCAGTTATAGCGGGACAGCGAATCAGCCCCAGCATTTT.

The chain uses TRBV28 and TRBJ1-2; D is perhaps TRBD1 (6 bases). The CDR3 sequence is 15 residues long. Germline V gene lookup returns CDR1 MDHEN and CDR2 SYDVKM. V was cut by 4 bases and J by 5 bases, with 17 bases left in between. The CDR3 DNA is TGTGCCAGCAGTTCCCCCGGGACATTTGTTTATGGCTACACCTTC. This encodes CASSSPGTFVYGYTF.

Written as DNA, the CDR3 is TGTGCCAGCAGTTTTGGGACAGGGCTCCTCCGCTATGGCTACACCTTC. Translating gives CASSFGTGLLRYGYTF. The chain recombines TRBV27 with TRBJ1-2; 9 bases line up with TRBD1. CDR3 length: 16 amino acids. Germline V CDR1 and CDR2: MNHEY, SMNVEV (reference sequence). V lost 3 bases, J lost 4 bases, and 9 bases stayed unmatched.

This clone appeared a single time. The chain uses TRBV19 and TRBJ1-1; 9 positions match TRBD1. The CDR3 is 15 amino acids. The germline gives CDR1 LNHDA, CDR2 SQIVND (reference sequence). V trimming: 6 bases; J trimming: 1 base; junction bases outside the gene matches: 6. The CDR3 DNA reads TGTGCCAGTAGCTTACCGGGACAGGGGAACACTGAAGCTTTCTTT. As protein: CASSLPGQGNTEAFF.

In DNA form, the CDR3 reads TGTGCCAGCAGTCCTTCCCGGACAGGGTTGGATGAAAAACTGTTTTTT. Its translation: CASSPSRTGLDEKLFF. This chain connects TRBV27 to TRBJ1-4, with 8 bases lining up with TRBD1. The CDR3 is 16 residues long. Trimming cost V 5 bases and J 6 bases; bases outside gene matches: 11. CDR1 and CDR2 (germline): MNHEY, SMNVEV (reference sequence).